Each of the 13 T cell receptor beta chains below was sequenced from the same sample in a study of blood T cell repertoires in COVID-19. Profiled with immunoSEQ multiplex PCR; TCRdb holds only in-frame clones, not every one. The sample has approximately 170,000 clones; about 88% are singletons. Sequencing used peripheral blood. The receptors stem from a woman older than 75 in a cohort sampled during active or convalescent COVID-19.

The V and J genes are TRBV19 and TRBJ1-1, with D perhaps matching TRBD1 (6 bases). Trimming removed 9 bases at V and 7 bases at J, with 18 bases between. This CDR3 contains 13 residues. Germline loops: CDR1 LNHDA, CDR2 SQIVND (reference sequence). CDR3 loop: CASQNQLTGEAFF. The CDR3 DNA reads as TGTGCCAGCCAGAACCAATTGACAGGTGAAGCTTTCTTT.

V is TRBV3-1 (or the pseudogene TRBV3-2) and J is TRBJ2-1, with D maybe TRBD2 (6 bases). The CDR3 loop spans 13 amino acids. The germline V and J ends were trimmed by 0 bases and 8 bases, with 8 bases remaining between them. Germline lookup yields CDR1 LGHDT and CDR2 YNNKEL (reference sequence). The CDR3 protein is CASSQDREHEQFF. For the CDR3, the DNA is TGTGCCAGCAGCCAAGATCGGGAGCATGAGCAGTTCTTC.

This chain uses TRBV24-1 with TRBJ1-2, with unresolved D. CDR3 length equals 13 residues. Trimming took off 6 bases at V and 1 base at J, with 8 bases between the two ends. The germline gives CDR1 KGHDR, CDR2 SFDVKD. For the CDR3, the DNA is TGTGCCACCAGTCCAGACAATAACTATGGCTACACCTTC. Translating it yields CATSPDNNYGYTF.

This clone turned up a few times. Written as DNA, the CDR3 is TGTGCCGGAATTCCTGGCAAAGCGGGGCGGAACACTGAAGCTTTCTTT. Its protein product is CAGIPGKAGRNTEAFF. The chain carries TRBV28 and TRBJ1-1; the D gene is possibly TRBD1 (5 bases). The germline V gene encodes CDR1 MDHEN and CDR2 SYDVKM. The CDR3 contains 16 residues. V gave up 11 bases and J gave up 1 base, with 23 bases separating them.

For this clone: Within the sample, other DNA sequences also encode this same CDR3. The chain carries TRBV5-1 and TRBJ2-5, with 7 bases identical to TRBD2. CDR3 length equals 13 residues. The ends lost 4 bases at V and 5 bases at J; junction bases unmatched: 5. Germline CDR1 SGHRS, CDR2 YFSETQ. DNA for the CDR3: TGCGCCAGCAGCCTGACTAGCTTTGAGACCCAGTACTTC. It is translated as CASSLTSFETQYF.

The V call is TRBV9, the J call TRBJ2-2; D possibly corresponds to TRBD2 (6 bases). This CDR3 spans 15 amino acids. Germline loops: CDR1 SGDLS, CDR2 YYNGEE. V lost 2 bases to trimming and J lost 1 base, with 9 bases between them. The CDR3: CASSVGGWNTGELFF. The DNA of the CDR3 is TGTGCCAGCAGCGTGGGGGGATGGAACACCGGGGAGCTGTTTTTT.

The CDR3 protein is CASSLVGQSTDTQYF. The CDR3 DNA reads TGTGCCAGCAGCTTAGTGGGACAAAGCACAGATACGCAGTATTTT. The rearrangement uses TRBV7-9 and TRBJ2-3; TRBD1 might be the D (6 bases). The CDR3 has 15 residues. Trimming removed 1 base at V and 0 bases at J, with 8 bases between. Germline V gene sequence: CDR1 SEHNR, CDR2 FQNEAQ (reference sequence).

The V gene is TRBV21-1, the J gene TRBJ2-3; the table's D gene call, TRBD2, was not cross checked with the DNA. TRBV21-1 is a pseudogene. The CDR3 contains 18 residues. CDR3 coding DNA: TGTGCCAGCAGCAAAGCGCTTTTGGGGACTAGCGGGACAGATACGCAGTATTTT. Protein sequence: CASSKALLGTSGTDTQYF.

This clone has just one count. The CDR3 spells CASSQATGEKLFF. The CDR3 bases are TGCGCCAGCAGCCAAGCCACCGGGGAAAAACTGTTTTTT. The chain has TRBV4-3 and TRBJ1-4; D not certain. Trimming left V 1 base short and J 8 bases short, with 8 bases between. From germline, CDR1 is LGHNA and CDR2 YSLEER. The CDR3 covers 13 residues.

The gene calls are TRBV5-5 and TRBJ2-7; D call uncertain. Germline V CDR1 and CDR2: SGHKS, YYEKEE (reference sequence). Trimming cost V 4 bases and J 3 bases, with 11 bases left between them. This CDR3 has 13 residues. CDR3 coding DNA: TGTGCCAGCAGCCTGACGCCAGGCTACGAGCAGTACGTC. It is translated as CASSLTPGYEQYV.

In its sample, this clone was seen a few times. V and J are TRBV30 and TRBJ1-2, with D perhaps TRBD1 (5 bases). This CDR3 spans 18 amino acids. Germline lookup yields CDR1 GTSNPN and CDR2 SVGIG (reference sequence). V lost 0 bases to trimming and J lost 0 bases, with 20 bases between them. The CDR3 loop is CAWSVSRATFLPNYGYTF. CDR3 nucleotide sequence: TGTGCCTGGAGTGTAAGCAGGGCGACGTTTTTGCCTAACTATGGCTACACCTTC.

This chain links TRBV5-5 with TRBJ1-4, with TRBD1 matching over 7 bases. Germline CDR1 reads SGHKS; CDR2 reads YYEKEE (reference sequence). V lost 7 bases to trimming and J lost 4 bases; unmatched junction nucleotides: 22. This CDR3 region has 19 residues. CDR3 DNA sequence: TGTGCCAGCGCGTGGAGGGGGCAGGGGGTCCTTCTTGGTAATGAAAAACTGTTTTTT. Residues: CASAWRGQGVLLGNEKLFF.

The chain uses TRBV2 and TRBJ1-5; 9 bases are a match to TRBD1. In germline, CDR1 is SNHLY, CDR2 FYNNEI. CDR3 length: 14 residues. V was clipped by 6 bases and J by 5 bases; unmatched bases: 5. This CDR3 is CASSGQGSHQPQHF. In nucleotides, the CDR3 is TGTGCCAGCAGCGGACAGGGGAGTCATCAGCCCCAGCATTTT.